Shown below are 17 T cell receptor beta chains from a single sample sequenced in a study of cytomegalovirus exposure and HLA in healthy donors. Primers: 60 Vbeta forward and 13 Jbeta reverse. Using immunoSEQ multiplex PCR, the repertoire was profiled, and TCRdb retains in-frame clones only, with some absent. This sample has roughly 180,000 clones; about four fifths occur once, and the top ten carry just under 3%. The sample consisted of PBMCs. The source of these receptors is a male donor in good health and CMV-seronegative.

This clone was picked up one time. The DNA for the CDR3 is TGTGCCAGCAGCGGCTCCGGGGGTGGCTACACCTTC. Residues: CASSGSGGGYTF. The rearrangement joins TRBV5-6 to TRBJ1-2; tentative D call: TRBD1 (5 bases). From germline, CDR1 is SGHDT and CDR2 YYEEEE. The CDR3 spans 12 residues. V was trimmed by 4 bases and J by 7 bases, leaving 11 bases between them.

The chain combines TRBV7-8 with TRBJ1-4; 8 positions agree with TRBD1. CDR1 SGHVS and CDR2 FQNEAQ come from the germline V gene. V shed 5 bases, J shed 2 bases, and the junction held 4 bases outside the gene matches. The CDR3 is made up of 15 amino acids. The CDR3, as DNA: TGTGCCAGCAGCCAACAGGGGGGGACTAATGAAAAACTGTTTTTT. Translation gives CASSQQGGTNEKLFF.

V is TRBV6-6 and J is TRBJ2-3; D is perhaps TRBD2 (6 bases). The CDR3 is 15 amino acids. In germline, CDR1 is MNHNY, CDR2 SVGAGI (reference sequence). Trimming took 5 bases from V and 2 from J, leaving 14 bases between them. The CDR3 coding sequence is TGTGCCAGCAGTCGGGGGACTTCCACCACAGATACGCAGTATTTT. Translating gives CASSRGTSTTDTQYF.

The J gene is TRBJ2-7, the V gene TRBV28, with unresolved D. This CDR3 is 12 amino acids long. CDR1 is MDHEN and CDR2 is SYDVKM in the germline V gene. V lost 3 bases and J lost 8, with 11 bases in between. CDR3 DNA sequence: TGTGCCAGCAGTTTTCAGGTCGTCCAGCAGTACTTC. Translating gives CASSFQVVQQYF.

V gene TRBV6-6 combines with J gene TRBJ1-1; 10 positions match TRBD1. CDR3 length equals 14 residues. Trimming removed 7 bases from V and 6 bases from J; junction bases left unmatched: 8. CDR1 and CDR2 (germline): MNHNY, SVGAGI (reference sequence). CDR3 bases: TGTGCCAGCACCTTAGGGGGACAGGGGCCTGAAGCTTTCTTT. Translating gives CASTLGGQGPEAFF.

The rearrangement uses TRBV28 and TRBJ1-2; 8 nucleotides line up with TRBD1. The CDR3 runs 13 residues. Looked up from germline, CDR1 is MDHEN and CDR2 is SYDVKM. The J segment lost 8 bases and the V segment lost 3 bases, leaving 5 bases of the junction unmatched. The CDR3 protein is CASSFRDRRGYTF. In DNA form, the CDR3 reads TGTGCCAGCAGTTTCCGGGACAGGAGGGGCTACACCTTC.

This clone has just a few counts. The V and J genes are TRBV5-1 and TRBJ1-6; maybe TRBD1 (5 bases). Germline V CDR1 and CDR2: SGHRS, YFSETQ. V was clipped by 0 bases and J by 7 bases, with 17 bases between them. The CDR3 length is 17 residues. As DNA, the CDR3 is TGCGCCAGCAGCTTGGCCGATATGACGGGGGTGAATTCACCCCTCCACTTT. Translated: CASSLADMTGVNSPLHF.

The chain carries TRBV6-6 and TRBJ1-2, with 8 positions matching TRBD1. Germline V gene lookup returns CDR1 MNHNY and CDR2 SVGAGI (reference sequence). This CDR3 contains 13 residues. The V and J ends lost 6 bases and 8 bases, in that order; junction bases with no gene match: 8. CDR3 protein: CASRRTGKDGYTF. The CDR3 DNA follows: TGTGCCAGCAGGCGGACAGGGAAGGACGGCTACACCTTC.

The chain combines TRBV6-5 with TRBJ1-2, with D possibly TRBD1 on 6 matching bases. Germline V lookup: CDR1 MNHEY, CDR2 SVGAGI. This CDR3 comprises 12 residues. Trimming left V 4 bases short and J 4 bases short, with 7 bases between. CDR3 in amino acids: CASSLQGYGYTF. Written as DNA, the CDR3 is TGTGCCAGCAGTTTACAGGGCTATGGCTACACCTTC.

This chain joins TRBV19 and TRBJ2-1; 12 bases are shared with TRBD1. J gave up 11 bases and V 6 bases, and 8 bases lay outside the gene matches. From germline, CDR1 is LNHDA and CDR2 SQIVND (reference sequence). CDR3 size: 14 residues. CDR3 in DNA: TGTGCCAGTAGCCCGGGACAGGGGGCGCGGAAGCAGTTCTTC. This sequence encodes CASSPGQGARKQFF.

This rearrangement joins TRBV5-4 to TRBJ2-7; D is ambiguous. The CDR3 covers 12 residues. Trimming took 3 bases from V and 4 from J, leaving 8 bases between them. Per the germline V gene, CDR1 is SGHNT and CDR2 is YYREEE (reference sequence). CDR3 nucleotides: TGTGCCAGCAGCTCCAACCAGTACGAGCAGTACTTC. Residues: CASSSNQYEQYF.

The chain joins TRBV30 to TRBJ1-2; a weak D match, TRBD1 (6 bases). The CDR3 loop spans 14 amino acids. Trimming removed 4 bases from V and 2 bases from J, with 14 bases in between. Per germline, CDR1 GTSNPN and CDR2 SVGIG (reference sequence). The CDR3 loop reads CAWNRGSMNYGYTF. CDR3 DNA sequence: TGTGCCTGGAATAGGGGGTCCATGAACTATGGCTACACCTTC. Full variable domain (rest looked up from reference TRBV30 and TRBJ1-2): SQTIHQWPATLVQPVGSPLSLECTVEGTSNPNLYWYRQAAGRGLQLLFYSVGIGQISSEVPQNLSASRPQDRQFILSSKKLLLSDSGFYLCAWNRGSMNYGYTFGSGTRLTVV.

The rearrangement uses TRBV7-3 and TRBJ2-2, with 8 bases fitting TRBD1. Per the germline V gene, CDR1 is SGHTA and CDR2 is FQGTGA. CDR3 length: 15 amino acids. V shed 5 bases, J shed 8 bases, and the junction held 10 bases outside the gene matches. The CDR3 DNA reads as TGTGCCAGCAGCCCGACAGGACAGGGTAGGGGGGAGCTGTTTTTT. This codes for CASSPTGQGRGELFF. Full variable domain (outside the CDR3, taken from reference TRBV7-3 and TRBJ2-2): GAGVSQTPSNKVTEKGKYVELRCDPISGHTALYWYRQSLGQGPEFLIYFQGTGAADDSGLPNDRFFAVRPEGSVSTLKIQRTERGDSAVYLCASSPTGQGRGELFFGEGSRLTVL.

The CDR3 nucleotides read TGTGCCAGCTCCCGCGGGACAGGACAAAGAAACACCATATATTTT. Protein: CASSRGTGQRNTIYF. The chain joins TRBV18 to TRBJ1-3; 8 positions match TRBD1. The CDR3 is 15 amino acids. CDR1 is KGHSH and CDR2 is LQKENI in the germline V gene. V lost 6 bases, J lost 5 bases, and 9 bases stayed unmatched. Complete variable domain (other parts from reference TRBV18 and TRBJ1-3): NAGVMQNPRHLVRRRGQEARLRCSPMKGHSHVYWYRQLPEEGLKFMVYLQKENIIDESGMPKERFSAEFPKEGPSILRIQQVVRGDSAAYFCASSRGTGQRNTIYFGEGSWLTVV.

Concerning this clone: Other DNA sequences from this sample encode an identical CDR3 as well. The V and J genes are TRBV9 and TRBJ2-7; perhaps TRBD1 as D (5 bases). With 0 bases removed from V and 2 bases from J, the gap between germline ends came to 9 bases. CDR3 size: 14 residues. From germline, CDR1 is SGDLS and CDR2 YYNGEE. The CDR3 protein is CASSVGGRAYEQYF. CDR3 sequence (DNA): TGTGCCAGCAGCGTAGGGGGCAGGGCCTACGAGCAGTACTTC.

The CDR3 coding sequence is TGTGCCAGCAGTTTGAACGCAGCGGGTTCGTCGAATGGCTACACCTTC. It codes for CASSLNAAGSSNGYTF. The rearrangement links TRBV28 to TRBJ1-2, with D unresolved. This CDR3 has 16 amino acids. CDR1 is MDHEN, CDR2 SYDVKM, per germline. Trimming took off 3 bases at V and 6 bases at J, with 20 bases between the two ends.

The rearrangement joins TRBV5-1 to TRBJ1-3; D is possibly TRBD1 (5 bases). Germline V gene data show CDR1 as SGHRS and CDR2 as YFSETQ. This CDR3 comprises 14 residues. The V and J ends lost 0 bases and 4 bases respectively, with 8 bases between them. Written as DNA, the CDR3 is TGCGCCAGCAGCTTGGGACAGCGCGGAAACACCATATATTTT. Encoded protein: CASSLGQRGNTIYF. The whole variable domain, remainder taken from reference TRBV5-1 and TRBJ1-3, is KAGVTQTPRYLIKTRGQQVTLSCSPISGHRSVSWYQQTPGQGLQFLFEYFSETQRNKGNFPGRFSGRQFSNSRSEMNVSTLELGDSALYLCASSLGQRGNTIYFGEGSWLTVV.